In its sample, the clone carrying this T cell receptor (beta chain) was seen a few times. The CDR3 consists of 13 residues. Germline CDR1 is MDHEN and CDR2 is SYDVKM. Trimming removed 5 bases at V and 5 bases at J, with 12 bases between. This entry comes from a study of blood T cell repertoires in COVID-19. As for the study in general: The origin of the acute and convalescent COVID-19 samples was the United States, Italy and Spain. In each case, the material was cDNA or gDNA derived from T cells, B-cell-depleted T cells, or PBMCs.

Participant age was roughly 18 to 95 years, and participants resided in 20 to 30 US areas. This table comes from immunoSEQ multiplex PCR, and its TCRdb copy is limited to in-frame clones, with some not included. Found here are over 200,000 clones, roughly 79% of them singletons; the top ten hold more than 8.5%. The sample was PBMCs or T cells enriched from blood (not recorded which). This TCR was recovered from a woman in her 50s with acute COVID-19. The rearrangement links TRBV28 to TRBJ2-5, with D tentatively TRBD2 (5 bases). The CDR3 sequence is CASSSGAPETQYF. The CDR3 DNA is TGTGCCAGCAGTAGCGGTGCCCCGGAGACCCAGTACTTC.